Given below is one T cell receptor (beta chain) in context. Its antigen is not known. The germline V and J ends were trimmed by 5 bases and 5 bases, with 15 bases remaining between them. Germline values: CDR1 PRHDT, CDR2 FYEKMQ (reference sequence). There are 14 residues in the CDR3. The sample belongs to a study of cytomegalovirus exposure and HLA in healthy donors. Study summary: About 85 million unique TCR sequences came from HLA-typed donors in an early release. Study findings and constraints: At a 0.05 false discovery rate, a later analysis found around 15,000 TCR beta sequences to be associated with HLA alleles. As a later analysis showed, a missense DCLRE1C variant was linked to trimming of TCR beta V- and J-genes.

PCR amplification relied on 60 Vbeta primers (plus 13 Jbeta primers). Assay: immunoSEQ multiplex PCR; the TCRdb copy retains only in-frame clones and omits some. The table records tens of thousands of clones, 70% to 80% of them present only once. This clonotype was obtained from a woman aged 40 to 50 in good health and CMV-seropositive. The sequencing input was PBMCs. The chain combines TRBV13 with TRBJ2-5, with D perhaps matching TRBD1 (6 bases). For the CDR3, the DNA is TGTGCCAGCAGCCCCGTAGGGGGTCGGGAGACCCAGTACTTC. Translating gives CASSPVGGRETQYF.